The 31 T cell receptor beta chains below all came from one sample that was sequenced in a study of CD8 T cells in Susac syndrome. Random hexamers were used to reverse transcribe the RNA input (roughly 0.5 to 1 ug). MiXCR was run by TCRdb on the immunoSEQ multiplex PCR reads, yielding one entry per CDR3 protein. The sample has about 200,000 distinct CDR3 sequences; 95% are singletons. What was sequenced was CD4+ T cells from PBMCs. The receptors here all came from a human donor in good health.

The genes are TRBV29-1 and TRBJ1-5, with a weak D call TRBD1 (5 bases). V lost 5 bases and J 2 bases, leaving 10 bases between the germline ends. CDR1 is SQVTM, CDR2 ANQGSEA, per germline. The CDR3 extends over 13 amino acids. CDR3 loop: CSVRGTGNQPQHF. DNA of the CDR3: TGCAGCGTTCGGGGGACTGGCAATCAGCCCCAGCATTTT. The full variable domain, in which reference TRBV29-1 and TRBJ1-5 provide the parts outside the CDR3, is SAVISQKPSRDICQRGTSLTIQCQVDSQVTMMFWYRQQPGQSLTLIATANQGSEATYESGFVIDKFPISRPNLTFSTLTVSNMSPEDSSIYLCSVRGTGNQPQHFGDGTRLSIL.

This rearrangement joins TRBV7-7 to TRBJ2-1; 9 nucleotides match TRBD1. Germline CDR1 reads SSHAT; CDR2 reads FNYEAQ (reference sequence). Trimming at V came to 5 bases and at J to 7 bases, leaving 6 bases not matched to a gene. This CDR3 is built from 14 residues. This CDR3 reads CASSARTGANEQFF. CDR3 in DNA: TGTGCCAGCAGCGCGAGGACAGGGGCGAATGAGCAGTTCTTC.

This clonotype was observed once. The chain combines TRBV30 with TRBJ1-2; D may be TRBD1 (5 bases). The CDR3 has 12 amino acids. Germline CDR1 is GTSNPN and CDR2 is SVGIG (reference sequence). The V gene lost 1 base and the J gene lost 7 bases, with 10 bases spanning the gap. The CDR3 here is CAWSGGHGGYTF. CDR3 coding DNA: TGTGCCTGGAGTGGGGGCCACGGTGGCTACACCTTC. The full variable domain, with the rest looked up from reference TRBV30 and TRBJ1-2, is SQTIHQWPATLVQPVGSPLSLECTVEGTSNPNLYWYRQAAGRGLQLLFYSVGIGQISSEVPQNLSASRPQDRQFILSSKKLLLSDSGFYLCAWSGGHGGYTFGSGTRLTVV.

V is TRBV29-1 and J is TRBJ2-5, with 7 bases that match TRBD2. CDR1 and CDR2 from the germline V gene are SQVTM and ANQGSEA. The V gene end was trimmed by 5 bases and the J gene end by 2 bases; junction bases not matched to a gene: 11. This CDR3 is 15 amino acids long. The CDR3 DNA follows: TGCAGCGTTCGAGGGACTATAGTTGGGCAAGAGACCCAGTACTTC. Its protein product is CSVRGTIVGQETQYF.

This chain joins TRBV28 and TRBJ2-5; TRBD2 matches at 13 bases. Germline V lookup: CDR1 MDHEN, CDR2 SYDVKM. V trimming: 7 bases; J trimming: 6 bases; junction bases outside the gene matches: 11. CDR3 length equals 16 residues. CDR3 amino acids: CASITPGLAGRKTQYF. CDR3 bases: TGTGCCAGCATCACCCCGGGACTAGCGGGACGAAAGACCCAGTACTTC.

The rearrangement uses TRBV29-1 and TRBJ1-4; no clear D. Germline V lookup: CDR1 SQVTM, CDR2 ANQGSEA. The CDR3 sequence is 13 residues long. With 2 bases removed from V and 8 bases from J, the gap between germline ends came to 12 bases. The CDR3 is CSVEREGAEKLFF. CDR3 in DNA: TGCAGCGTTGAAAGGGAGGGCGCCGAAAAACTGTTTTTT.

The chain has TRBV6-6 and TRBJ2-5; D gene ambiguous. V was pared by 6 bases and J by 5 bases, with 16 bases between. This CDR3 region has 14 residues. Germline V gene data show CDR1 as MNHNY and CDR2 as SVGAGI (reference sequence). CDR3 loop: CASRTNGARETQYF. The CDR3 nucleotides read TGTGCCAGCAGAACGAATGGCGCAAGGGAGACCCAGTACTTC.

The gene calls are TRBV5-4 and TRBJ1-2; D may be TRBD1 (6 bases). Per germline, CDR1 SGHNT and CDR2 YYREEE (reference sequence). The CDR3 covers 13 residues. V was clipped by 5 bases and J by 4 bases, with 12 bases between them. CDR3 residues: CASSQDSIYGYTF. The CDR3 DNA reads TGTGCCAGCAGTCAGGACAGCATCTATGGCTACACCTTC.

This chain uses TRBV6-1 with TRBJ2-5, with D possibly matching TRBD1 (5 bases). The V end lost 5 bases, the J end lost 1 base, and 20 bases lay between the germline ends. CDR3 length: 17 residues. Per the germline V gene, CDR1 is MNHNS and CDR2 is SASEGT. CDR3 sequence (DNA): TGTGCCAGCAGTACAGGTGTCGACCGTAGATTCCAAGAGACCCAGTACTTC. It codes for CASSTGVDRRFQETQYF.

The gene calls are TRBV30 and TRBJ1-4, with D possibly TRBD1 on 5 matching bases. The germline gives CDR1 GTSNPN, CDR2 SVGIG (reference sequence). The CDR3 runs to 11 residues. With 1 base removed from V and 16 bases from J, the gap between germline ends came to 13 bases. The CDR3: CAWSAQGIGFF. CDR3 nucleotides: TGTGCCTGGAGTGCCCAGGGAATTGGGTTTTTT. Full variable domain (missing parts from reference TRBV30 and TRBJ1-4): SQTIHQWPATLVQPVGSPLSLECTVEGTSNPNLYWYRQAAGRGLQLLFYSVGIGQISSEVPQNLSASRPQDRQFILSSKKLLLSDSGFYLCAWSAQGIGFFGSGTQLSVL.

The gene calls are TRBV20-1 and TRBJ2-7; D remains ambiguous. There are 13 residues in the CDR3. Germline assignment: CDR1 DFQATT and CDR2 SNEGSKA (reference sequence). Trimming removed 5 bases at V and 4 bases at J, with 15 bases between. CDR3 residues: CSAEPNVGYEQYV. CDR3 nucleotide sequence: TGCAGTGCTGAACCAAACGTGGGGTACGAGCAGTACGTC.

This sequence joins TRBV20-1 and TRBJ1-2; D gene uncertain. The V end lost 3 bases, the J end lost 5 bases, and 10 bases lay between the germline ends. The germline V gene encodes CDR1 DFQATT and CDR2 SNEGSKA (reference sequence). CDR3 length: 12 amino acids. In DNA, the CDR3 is TGCAGTGCTAGGGAAAGTGGTTATGGCTACACCTTC. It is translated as CSARESGYGYTF.

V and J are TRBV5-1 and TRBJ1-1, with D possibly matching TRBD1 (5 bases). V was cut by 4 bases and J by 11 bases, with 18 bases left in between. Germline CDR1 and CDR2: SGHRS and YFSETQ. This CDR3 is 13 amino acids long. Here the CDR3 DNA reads TGCGCCAGCAGCATGGATCAGGGAAGGGTGGCTTTCTTT. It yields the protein CASSMDQGRVAFF.

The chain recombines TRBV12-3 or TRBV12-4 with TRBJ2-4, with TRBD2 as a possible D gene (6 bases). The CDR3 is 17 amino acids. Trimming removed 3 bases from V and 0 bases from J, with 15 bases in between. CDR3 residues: CASSLRRTTLAKNIQYF. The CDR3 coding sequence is TGTGCCAGCAGTTTGCGCCGGACTACCCTAGCCAAAAACATTCAGTACTTC.

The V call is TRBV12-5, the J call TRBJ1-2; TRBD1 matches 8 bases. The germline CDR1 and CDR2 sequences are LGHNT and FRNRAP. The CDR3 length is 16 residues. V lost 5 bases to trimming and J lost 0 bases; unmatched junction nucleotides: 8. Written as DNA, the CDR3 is TGTGCTAGTGGTCCGGACAGGGATAGAGCTAACTATGGCTACACCTTC. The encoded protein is CASGPDRDRANYGYTF.

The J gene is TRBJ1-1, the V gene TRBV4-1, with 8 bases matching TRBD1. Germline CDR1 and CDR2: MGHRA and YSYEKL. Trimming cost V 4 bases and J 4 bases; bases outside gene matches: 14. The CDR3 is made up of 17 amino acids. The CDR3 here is CASSLYGQGSRSTEAFF. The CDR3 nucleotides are TGCGCCAGCAGCCTCTACGGACAGGGAAGTCGTAGCACTGAAGCTTTCTTT.

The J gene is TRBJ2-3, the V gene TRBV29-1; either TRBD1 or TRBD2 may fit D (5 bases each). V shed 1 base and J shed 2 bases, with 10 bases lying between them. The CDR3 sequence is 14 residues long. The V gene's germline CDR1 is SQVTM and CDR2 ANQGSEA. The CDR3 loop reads CSVEGGEPTDTQYF. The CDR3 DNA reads TGCAGCGTTGAAGGAGGGGAACCCACAGATACGCAGTATTTT.

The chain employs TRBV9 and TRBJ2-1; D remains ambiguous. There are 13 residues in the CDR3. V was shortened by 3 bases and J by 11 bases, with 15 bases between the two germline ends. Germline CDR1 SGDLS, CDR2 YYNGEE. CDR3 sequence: CASSGSLPLKQFF. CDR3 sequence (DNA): TGTGCCAGCAGCGGAAGTTTGCCTCTTAAGCAGTTCTTC.

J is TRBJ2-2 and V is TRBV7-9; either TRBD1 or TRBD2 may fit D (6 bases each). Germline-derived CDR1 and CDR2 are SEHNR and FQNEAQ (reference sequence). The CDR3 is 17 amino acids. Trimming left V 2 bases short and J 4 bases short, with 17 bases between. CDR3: CASSLPYGGRITGELFF. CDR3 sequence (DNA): TGTGCCAGCAGCTTACCCTATGGGGGGCGGATCACCGGGGAGCTGTTTTTT.

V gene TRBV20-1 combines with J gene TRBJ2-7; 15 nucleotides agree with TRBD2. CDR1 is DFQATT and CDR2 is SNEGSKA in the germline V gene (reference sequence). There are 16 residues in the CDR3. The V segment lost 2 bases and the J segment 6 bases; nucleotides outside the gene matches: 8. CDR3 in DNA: TGCAGTGCTAGACGGACTCGGACTAGCGGGGGGGTCGAGCAGTACTTC. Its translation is CSARRTRTSGGVEQYF.

This chain's CDR3 is CASSFDSGANVLTF. CDR3 DNA: TGTGCCAGCAGTTTCGACTCTGGGGCCAACGTCCTGACTTTC. The rearrangement links TRBV12-3 or TRBV12-4 to TRBJ2-6; D gene uncertain. The CDR3 loop spans 14 amino acids. Trimming pared 3 bases from V and 0 bases from J, leaving 3 bases between.

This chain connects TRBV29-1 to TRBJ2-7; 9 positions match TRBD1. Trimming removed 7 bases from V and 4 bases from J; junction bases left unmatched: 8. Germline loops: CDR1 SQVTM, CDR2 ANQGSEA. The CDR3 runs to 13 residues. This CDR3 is CSASGTGTYEQYF. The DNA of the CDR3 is TGCAGCGCCTCCGGGACAGGGACTTACGAGCAGTACTTC.

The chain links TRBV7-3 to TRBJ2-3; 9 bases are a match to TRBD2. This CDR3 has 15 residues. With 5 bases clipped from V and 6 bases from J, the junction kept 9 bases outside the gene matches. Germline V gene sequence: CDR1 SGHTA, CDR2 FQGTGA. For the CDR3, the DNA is TGTGCCAGCAGCCCAAGGACTAGCGTCAGCGATACGCAGTATTTT. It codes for CASSPRTSVSDTQYF. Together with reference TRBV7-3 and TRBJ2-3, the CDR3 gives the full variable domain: GAGVSQTPSNKVTEKGKYVELRCDPISGHTALYWYRQSLGQGPEFLIYFQGTGAADDSGLPNDRFFAVRPEGSVSTLKIQRTERGDSAVYLCASSPRTSVSDTQYFGPGTRLTVL.

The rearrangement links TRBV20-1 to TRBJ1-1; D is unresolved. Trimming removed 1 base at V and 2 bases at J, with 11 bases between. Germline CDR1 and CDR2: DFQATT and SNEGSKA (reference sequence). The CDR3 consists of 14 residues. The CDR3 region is CSARGREFNTEAFF. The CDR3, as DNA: TGCAGTGCTAGAGGGAGGGAGTTCAACACTGAAGCTTTCTTT.

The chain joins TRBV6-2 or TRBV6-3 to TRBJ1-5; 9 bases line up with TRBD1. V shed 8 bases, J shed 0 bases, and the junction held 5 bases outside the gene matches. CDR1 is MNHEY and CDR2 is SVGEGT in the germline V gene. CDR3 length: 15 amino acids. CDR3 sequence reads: CASCRDRDSNQPQHF. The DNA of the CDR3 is TGTGCCAGCTGCCGGGACAGGGATAGCAATCAGCCCCAGCATTTT.

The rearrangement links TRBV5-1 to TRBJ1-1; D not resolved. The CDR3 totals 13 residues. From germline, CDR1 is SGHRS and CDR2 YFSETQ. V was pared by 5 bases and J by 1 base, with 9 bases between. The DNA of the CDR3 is TGCGCCAGCAGTGTAGAGACGAACACTGAAGCTTTCTTT. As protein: CASSVETNTEAFF.

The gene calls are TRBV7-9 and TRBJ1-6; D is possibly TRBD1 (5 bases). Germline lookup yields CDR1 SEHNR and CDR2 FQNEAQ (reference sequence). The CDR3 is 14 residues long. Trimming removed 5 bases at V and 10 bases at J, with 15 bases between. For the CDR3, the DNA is TGTGCCAGCAGCGGCAGGGTGGCAGGGTCACCCCTCCACTTT. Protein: CASSGRVAGSPLHF.

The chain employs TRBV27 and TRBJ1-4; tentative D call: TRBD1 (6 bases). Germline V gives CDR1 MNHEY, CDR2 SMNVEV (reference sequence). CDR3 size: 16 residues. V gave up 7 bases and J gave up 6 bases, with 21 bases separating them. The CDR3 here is CASKGPPRRGDEKLFF. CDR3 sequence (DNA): TGTGCCAGCAAGGGGCCCCCAAGGAGGGGGGATGAAAAACTGTTTTTT.

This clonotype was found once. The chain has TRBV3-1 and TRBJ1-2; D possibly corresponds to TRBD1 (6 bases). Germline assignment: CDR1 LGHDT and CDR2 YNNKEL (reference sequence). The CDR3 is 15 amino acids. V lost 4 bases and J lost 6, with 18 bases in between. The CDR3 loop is CASSLLPGTQNGYTF. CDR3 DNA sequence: TGTGCCAGCAGCCTCCTACCCGGGACACAGAATGGCTACACCTTC.

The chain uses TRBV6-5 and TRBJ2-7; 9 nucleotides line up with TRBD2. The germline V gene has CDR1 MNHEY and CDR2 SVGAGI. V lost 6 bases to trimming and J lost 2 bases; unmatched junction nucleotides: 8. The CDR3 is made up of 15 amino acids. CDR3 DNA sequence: TGTGCCAGCAGCCCAAGCGGGGGGCGCCCCTACGAGCAGTACGTC. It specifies CASSPSGGRPYEQYV.

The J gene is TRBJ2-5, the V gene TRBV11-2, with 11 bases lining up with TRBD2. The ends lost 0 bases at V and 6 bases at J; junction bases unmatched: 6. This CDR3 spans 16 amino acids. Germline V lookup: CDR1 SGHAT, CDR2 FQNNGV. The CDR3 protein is CASSLDRLAGPQTQYF. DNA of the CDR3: TGTGCCAGCAGCTTAGACCGACTAGCGGGGCCGCAGACCCAGTACTTC.